Listed below are T cell receptor beta chains from one sample, sequenced in a study of CD4 T cells in relation to SARS-CoV-2 and coronaviruses. Profiling relied on immunoSEQ multiplex PCR, and the TCRdb table lists in-frame clones only, not all of them. This sample has about 20,000 clones, with roughly 73% found just once. These TCRs are of unknown antigen specificity. Sequencing was done on a sample of CD4+ T cells from PBMCs, cultured in vitro. The receptors were gathered from a human donor in good health. The CDR3 runs from the conserved cysteine through the conserved F or W. The D gene is left open where the match is weak. Not every row has a clone size; where given, it reads once, few, many or a size class.

j_call: TRBJ2-5
d_call: TRBD2
clone_size: .
v_call: TRBV6-5
cdr3_aa: CASRPIGRAETQYF
cdr3_nt: TGTGCCAGCAGACCCATAGGGAGGGCAGAGACCCAGTACTTC

j_call: TRBJ2-2
d_call: .
clone_size: .
v_call: TRBV18
cdr3_aa: CASSPRVAADTGELFF
cdr3_nt: TGTGCCAGCTCACCAAGAGTAGCGGCCGACACCGGGGAGCTGTTTTTT

j_call: TRBJ2-2
d_call: .
clone_size: few
v_call: TRBV5-1
cdr3_aa: CASSLESGPNTGELFF
cdr3_nt: TGCGCCAGCAGCTTGGAGTCCGGACCGAACACCGGGGAGCTGTTTTTT

j_call: TRBJ1-6
d_call: .
clone_size: .
v_call: TRBV7-3
cdr3_aa: CASSLSVYNSPLHF
cdr3_nt: TGTGCCAGCAGCTTATCGGTTTATAATTCACCCCTCCACTTT

j_call: TRBJ1-5
d_call: .
clone_size: few
v_call: TRBV12-5
cdr3_aa: CASGFELNQPQHF
cdr3_nt: TGTGCTAGTGGTTTCGAGCTTAATCAGCCCCAGCATTTT

j_call: TRBJ2-1
d_call: TRBD2
clone_size: .
v_call: TRBV27
cdr3_aa: CASDEGLRGRCADEQFF
cdr3_nt: TGTGCCAGCGATGAGGGCCTACGCGGGAGATGCGCTGATGAGCAGTTCTTC

j_call: TRBJ2-2
d_call: .
clone_size: few
v_call: TRBV19
cdr3_aa: CASSNLRDTGELFF
cdr3_nt: TGTGCCAGTAGTAACCTCAGGGACACCGGGGAGCTGTTTTTT

j_call: TRBJ1-2
d_call: TRBD1
clone_size: .
v_call: TRBV15
cdr3_aa: CATSRAGGADGYTF
cdr3_nt: TGTGCCACCAGCAGAGCAGGGGGCGCTGATGGCTACACCTTC

j_call: TRBJ1-2
d_call: .
clone_size: .
v_call: TRBV6-5
cdr3_aa: CASRFTGSNYGYTF
cdr3_nt: TGTGCCAGCAGATTCACGGGTTCTAACTATGGCTACACCTTC

j_call: TRBJ2-3
d_call: .
clone_size: .
v_call: TRBV7-3
cdr3_aa: CASSLTGADTQYF
cdr3_nt: TGTGCCAGCAGCTTAACGGGTGCAGATACGCAGTATTTT

j_call: TRBJ1-1
d_call: .
clone_size: .
v_call: TRBV28
cdr3_aa: CASSLSPTWNTEAFF
cdr3_nt: TGTGCCAGCAGTTTATCCCCTACCTGGAACACTGAAGCTTTCTTT

j_call: TRBJ2-7
d_call: .
clone_size: once
v_call: TRBV4-1
cdr3_aa: CASSQVSRAPLHEQYF
cdr3_nt: TGCGCCAGCAGCCAAGTAAGCCGGGCCCCTTTACACGAGCAGTACTTC

j_call: TRBJ2-1
d_call: TRBD2
clone_size: .
v_call: TRBV24-1
cdr3_aa: CATSDSSGSLVEQFF
cdr3_nt: TGTGCCACCAGTGATTCTAGCGGGAGTTTGGTTGAGCAGTTCTTC

j_call: TRBJ1-6
d_call: .
clone_size: .
v_call: TRBV9
cdr3_aa: CASSVRVGNNSPLHF
cdr3_nt: TGTGCCAGCAGCGTAAGGGTAGGGAATAATTCACCCCTCCACTTT

j_call: TRBJ1-3
d_call: .
clone_size: .
v_call: TRBV21-1
cdr3_aa: CASSKVRPSGNTIYF
cdr3_nt: TGTGCCAGCAGCAAAGTTCGGCCATCTGGAAACACCATATATTTT

j_call: TRBJ1-2
d_call: .
clone_size: .
v_call: TRBV9
cdr3_aa: CASSSRTDWGYGYTF
cdr3_nt: TGTGCCAGCAGCTCCCGGACAGATTGGGGCTATGGCTACACCTTC

j_call: TRBJ2-7
d_call: .
clone_size: once
v_call: TRBV5-5
cdr3_aa: CASSLAGSSYEQYF
cdr3_nt: TGTGCCAGCAGCTTAGCGGGTAGCTCCTACGAGCAGTACTTC

j_call: TRBJ1-1
d_call: TRBD1
clone_size: .
v_call: TRBV2
cdr3_aa: CASSRDRGEAFF
cdr3_nt: TGTGCCAGCAGCAGGGACAGGGGTGAAGCTTTCTTT

j_call: TRBJ1-2
d_call: TRBD1
clone_size: few
v_call: TRBV6-2/TRBV6-3
cdr3_aa: CASSLRDSYGYTF
cdr3_nt: TGTGCCAGCAGCTTACGGGACAGCTATGGCTACACCTTC

j_call: TRBJ2-1
d_call: TRBD1
clone_size: once
v_call: TRBV7-3
cdr3_aa: CASSLGQAHFLRNEQFF
cdr3_nt: TGTGCCAGCAGCTTAGGACAGGCACATTTTCTCCGCAATGAGCAGTTCTTC